This entry concerns a single T cell receptor beta chain. Antigen specificity is unknown. The data were produced by immunoSEQ multiplex PCR, yet TCRdb's version contains in-frame clones alone and is incomplete. The sample lists more than 85,000 clones, 88% occurring once. This sample was included in a study of cytomegalovirus exposure and HLA in healthy donors. The study's findings and limits: The classifier was said to identify cytomegalovirus status with high specificity and sensitivity.

This CDR3 contains 14 residues. The germline V gene encodes CDR1 MDHEN and CDR2 SYDVKM. Trimming took 8 bases from V and 5 from J, leaving 18 bases between them. What was sequenced was PBMCs. The V call is TRBV28, the J call TRBJ1-1; possible D gene TRBD1, 6 bases. The sequence was obtained from a woman between 18 and 29 years old in good health and CMV-seronegative. The CDR3 DNA sequence: TGTGCCAGCGCACCCGACAGGATAGAGACTGAAGCTTTCTTT. Encoded protein: CASAPDRIETEAFF.